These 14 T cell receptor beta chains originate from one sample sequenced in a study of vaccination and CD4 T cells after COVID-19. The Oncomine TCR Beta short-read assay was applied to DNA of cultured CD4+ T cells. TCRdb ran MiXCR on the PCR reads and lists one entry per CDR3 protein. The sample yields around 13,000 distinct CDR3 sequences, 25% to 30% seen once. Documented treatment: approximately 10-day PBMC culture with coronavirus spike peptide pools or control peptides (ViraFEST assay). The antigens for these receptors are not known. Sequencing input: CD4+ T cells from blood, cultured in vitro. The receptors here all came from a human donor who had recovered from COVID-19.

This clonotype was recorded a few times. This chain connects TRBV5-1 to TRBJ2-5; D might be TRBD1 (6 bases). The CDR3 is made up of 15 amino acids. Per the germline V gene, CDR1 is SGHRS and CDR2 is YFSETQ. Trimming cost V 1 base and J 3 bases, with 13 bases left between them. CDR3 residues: CASSLPQGFKETQYF. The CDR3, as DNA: TGCGCCAGCAGCTTGCCTCAGGGGTTCAAAGAGACCCAGTACTTC. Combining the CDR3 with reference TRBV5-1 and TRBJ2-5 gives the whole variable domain KAGVTQTPRYLIKTRGQQVTLSCSPISGHRSVSWYQQTPGQGLQFLFEYFSETQRNKGNFPGRFSGRQFSNSRSEMNVSTLELGDSALYLCASSLPQGFKETQYFGPGTRLLVL.

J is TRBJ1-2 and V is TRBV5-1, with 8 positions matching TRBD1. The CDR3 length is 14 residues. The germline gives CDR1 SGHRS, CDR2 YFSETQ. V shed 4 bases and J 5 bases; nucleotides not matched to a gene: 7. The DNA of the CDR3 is TGCGCCAGCAGCCTAGGACAGGGACGGTATGGCTACACCTTC. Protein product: CASSLGQGRYGYTF. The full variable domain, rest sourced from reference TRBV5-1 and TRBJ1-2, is KAGVTQTPRYLIKTRGQQVTLSCSPISGHRSVSWYQQTPGQGLQFLFEYFSETQRNKGNFPGRFSGRQFSNSRSEMNVSTLELGDSALYLCASSLGQGRYGYTFGSGTRLTVV.

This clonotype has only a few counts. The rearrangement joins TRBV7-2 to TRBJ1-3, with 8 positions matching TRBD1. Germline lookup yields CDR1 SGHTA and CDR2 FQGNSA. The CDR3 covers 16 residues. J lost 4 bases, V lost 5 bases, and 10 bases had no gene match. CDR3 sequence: CASSARTGRAGNTIYF. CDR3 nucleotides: TGTGCCAGCAGCGCCCGGACAGGGAGGGCGGGAAACACCATATATTTT.

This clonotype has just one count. CDR3 amino acids: CASSDRDRYTGELFF. For the CDR3, the DNA is TGTGCCAGCAGTGATAGGGACAGGTACACCGGGGAGCTGTTTTTT. The chain recombines TRBV2 with TRBJ2-2; 8 bases align to TRBD1. Germline V lookup: CDR1 SNHLY, CDR2 FYNNEI. Trimming cost V 3 bases and J 3 bases; bases outside gene matches: 3. CDR3 size: 15 residues.

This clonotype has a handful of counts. CDR3 bases: TGTGCCAGCAGTTCGCACCAGGGTTCTGGAAACACCATATATTTT. Amino acids: CASSSHQGSGNTIYF. The chain carries TRBV6-5 and TRBJ1-3; TRBD1 is a possible D gene (5 bases). The germline gives CDR1 MNHEY, CDR2 SVGAGI. CDR3 length: 15 amino acids. With 4 bases removed from V and 1 base from J, the gap between germline ends came to 11 bases.

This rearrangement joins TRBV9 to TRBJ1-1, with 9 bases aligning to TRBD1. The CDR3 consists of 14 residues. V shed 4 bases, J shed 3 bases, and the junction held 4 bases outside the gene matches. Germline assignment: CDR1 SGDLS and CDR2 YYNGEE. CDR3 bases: TGTGCCAGCAGCCCGGGACAGGGTGACACTGAAGCTTTCTTT. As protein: CASSPGQGDTEAFF. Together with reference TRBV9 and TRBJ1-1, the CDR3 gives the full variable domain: DSGVTQTPKHLITATGQRVTLRCSPRSGDLSVYWYQQSLDQGLQFLIQYYNGEERAKGNILERFSAQQFPDLHSELNLSSLELGDSALYFCASSPGQGDTEAFFGQGTRLTVV.

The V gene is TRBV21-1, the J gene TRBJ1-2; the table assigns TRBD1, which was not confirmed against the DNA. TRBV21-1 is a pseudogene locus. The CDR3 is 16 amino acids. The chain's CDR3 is CASSKASGGKNYGYTF. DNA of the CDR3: TGTGCCAGCAGCAAAGCCTCTGGGGGAAAAAACTATGGCTACACCTTC.

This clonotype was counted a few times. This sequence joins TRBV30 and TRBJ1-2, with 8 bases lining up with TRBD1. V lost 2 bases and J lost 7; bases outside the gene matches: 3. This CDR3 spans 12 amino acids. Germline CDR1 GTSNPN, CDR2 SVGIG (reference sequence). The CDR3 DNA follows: TGTGCCTGGAGTTCAGGGGGCCGTGGCTACACCTTC. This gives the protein CAWSSGGRGYTF.

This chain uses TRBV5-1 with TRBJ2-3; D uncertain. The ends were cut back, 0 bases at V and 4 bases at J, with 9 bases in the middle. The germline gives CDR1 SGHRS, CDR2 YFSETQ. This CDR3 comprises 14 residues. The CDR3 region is CASSLERPADTQYF. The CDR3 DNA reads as TGCGCCAGCAGCTTGGAACGGCCCGCAGATACGCAGTATTTT.

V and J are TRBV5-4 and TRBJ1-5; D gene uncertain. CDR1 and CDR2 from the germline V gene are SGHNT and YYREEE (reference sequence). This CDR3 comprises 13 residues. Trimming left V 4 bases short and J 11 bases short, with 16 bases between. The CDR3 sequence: CASSADPQRAQHF. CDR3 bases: TGTGCCAGCAGCGCCGACCCTCAGCGGGCCCAGCATTTT.

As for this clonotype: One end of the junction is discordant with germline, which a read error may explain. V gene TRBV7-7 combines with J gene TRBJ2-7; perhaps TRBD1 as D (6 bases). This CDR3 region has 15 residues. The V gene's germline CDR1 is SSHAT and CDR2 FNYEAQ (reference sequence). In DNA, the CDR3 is TGTGCTAGCAGCATATCACAGGGATCCGGATACGAGCAGTACTTC. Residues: CASSISQGSGYEQYF.

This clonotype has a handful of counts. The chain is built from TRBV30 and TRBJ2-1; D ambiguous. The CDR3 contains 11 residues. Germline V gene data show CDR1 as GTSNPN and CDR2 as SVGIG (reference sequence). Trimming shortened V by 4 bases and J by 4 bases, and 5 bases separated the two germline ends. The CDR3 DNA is TGTGCCTGGAACCTTTACAATGAGCAGTTCTTC. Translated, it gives CAWNLYNEQFF.

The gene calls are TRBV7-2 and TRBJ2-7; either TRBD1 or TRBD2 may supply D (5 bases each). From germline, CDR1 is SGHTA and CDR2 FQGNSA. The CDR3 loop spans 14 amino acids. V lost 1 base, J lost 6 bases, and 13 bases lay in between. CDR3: CASSLGGIIGEQYF. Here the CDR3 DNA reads TGTGCCAGCAGCTTAGGGGGGATTATCGGCGAGCAGTACTTC.

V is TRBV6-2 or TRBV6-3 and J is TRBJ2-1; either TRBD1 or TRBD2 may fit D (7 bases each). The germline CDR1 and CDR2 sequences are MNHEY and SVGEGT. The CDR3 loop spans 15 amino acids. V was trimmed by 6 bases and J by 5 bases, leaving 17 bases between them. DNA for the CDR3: TGTGCCAGCAGCCAGGGGGGGCGCTTAAACAATGAGCAGTTCTTC. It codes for CASSQGGRLNNEQFF.